This TCR beta chain was identified in a study of blood T cells in healthy people across ages. General study findings and limits: Both higher diversity and more naive CD4+ cells marked long-lived donors when set against aged donors.

V was trimmed by 2 bases and J by 3 bases, leaving 13 bases between them. Germline-derived CDR1 and CDR2 are MNHEY and SMNVEV (reference sequence). This CDR3 has 16 amino acids. This clonotype was counted at least ten times. Its antigen is not known. PCR was performed a second time for roughly 7 to 12 cycles using a sample-barcoded 5' primer and a J-beta primer mix. Each sample yielded at least 2.5 million CDR3-containing paired-end reads. In TCRdb, the 5' RACE reads were re-called with MiXCR into one record per CDR3 protein. This sample has approximately 880,000 distinct CDR3 sequences; roughly 52% occur once, and the top ten carry roughly 13%.

Sequenced input: blood. This TCR came from a man aged 30-40 years in good health. The V call is TRBV27, the J call TRBJ1-4; D is undetermined. The CDR3 nucleotides are TGTGCCAGCAGTTTACGTCCCCTGGACCCTAATGAAAAACTGTTTTTT. This translates into CASSLRPLDPNEKLFF.